A selection of T cell receptor beta chains follows, all from one sample in a study of blood T cell repertoires in COVID-19. Libraries were prepared by immunoSEQ multiplex PCR; TCRdb keeps only in-frame clonotypes and omits some of them. The sample records 300,000 to 400,000 clones, approximately 88% being singletons. Sequencing was carried out using peripheral blood. The receptors here all came from a woman aged 25 to 39 with COVID-19, enrolled during active disease. Each CDR3 is given with its conserved first and last residue. The D gene is left open where the match is weak.

V	D	J	CDR3	DNA
TRBV18	NA	TRBJ2-1	CASSPTAGGQLDSYNEQFF	TGTGCCAGCTCACCCACCGCGGGCGGACAGCTCGACTCCTACAATGAGCAGTTCTTC
TRBV5-6	NA	TRBJ1-2	CASSSWGERVGYTF	TGTGCCAGCAGCAGTTGGGGGGAACGAGTCGGCTACACCTTC
TRBV4-3	NA	TRBJ2-1	CASSQDRRTASSYNEQFF	TGCGCCAGCAGCCAAGATCGGCGGACAGCCAGCTCCTACAATGAGCAGTTCTTC
TRBV11-2	TRBD2	TRBJ2-5	CASSPTLAGGETQYF	TGTGCCAGCAGCCCAACACTAGCGGGGGGAGAGACCCAGTACTTC
TRBV9	TRBD1	TRBJ1-2	CASSVGIGDSYGYTF	TGTGCCAGCAGCGTAGGAATCGGGGACAGCTATGGCTACACCTTC
TRBV7-2	TRBD1	TRBJ1-2	CASSLGYRTGLMGYTF	TGTGCCAGCAGCTTAGGGTACAGGACAGGTCTGATGGGCTACACCTTC
TRBV24-1	TRBD1	TRBJ2-3	CATSDLRDRGRDGTDTQYF	TGTGCCACCAGTGACCTCCGGGACAGGGGACGGGATGGCACAGATACGCAGTATTTT
TRBV11-2	NA	TRBJ2-5	CASSLGGAGRETQYF	TGTGCCAGCAGCTTAGGGGGTGCAGGGAGGGAGACCCAGTACTTC
TRBV6-5	TRBD2	TRBJ2-7	CASSRLAGGEQYF	TGTGCCAGCAGCCGACTAGCGGGGGGCGAGCAGTACTTC
TRBV4-2	NA	TRBJ2-7	CASSQDRTDSYEQYF	TGTGCCAGCAGCCAAGATCGCACAGACTCCTACGAGCAGTACTTC
TRBV19	TRBD1	TRBJ1-4	CASSLDRDEKLFF	TGTGCCAGTAGCCTGGACAGGGATGAAAAACTGTTTTTT
TRBV7-9	TRBD2	TRBJ2-2	CASTAPGGAPGELFF	TGTGCCAGCACCGCCCCCGGGGGGGCCCCGGGGGAGCTGTTTTTT
TRBV7-9	NA	TRBJ1-1	CASSLREDTEAFF	TGTGCCAGCAGCCTACGAGAGGACACTGAAGCTTTCTTT
TRBV27	TRBD1	TRBJ1-5	CASSATGGYQPQHF	TGTGCCAGCAGTGCCACAGGGGGCTATCAGCCCCAGCATTTT
TRBV5-1	NA	TRBJ2-7	CASSLEGQIGAYEQYF	TGCGCCAGCAGCTTGGAAGGACAAATAGGTGCCTACGAGCAGTACTTC
TRBV4-1	TRBD1	TRBJ2-3	CASRYRDRSTDTQYF	TGCGCCAGCAGGTACCGGGACAGAAGCACAGATACGCAGTATTTT
TRBV30	TRBD1	TRBJ2-5	CAWSAGQGGEETQYF	TGTGCCTGGAGTGCTGGACAGGGGGGGGAAGAGACCCAGTACTTC
TRBV28	TRBD2	TRBJ2-1	CASSELAGMYNEQFF	TGTGCCAGCAGTGAACTAGCGGGAATGTACAATGAGCAGTTCTTC